Listed below are T cell receptor beta chains from one sample, sequenced in a study of CD8 T cells in Susac syndrome. TCRdb re-called the immunoSEQ multiplex PCR reads through MiXCR, storing one row per CDR3 protein. The sample includes tens of thousands of distinct CDR3 sequences, around 93% of them seen just once. The specimen was CD8+ T cells from PBMCs. These receptors came from a human donor with Susac syndrome. Both conserved end residues are part of each CDR3. The D gene is left open where the match is weak. Only part of the rows carry a size: once, few, many, or a class if the clone is expanded.

cdr3_aa	cdr3_nt	clone_size	d_call	v_call	j_call
CASSLGAGVLVYEQFF	TGTGCCAGCAGCTTAGGAGCGGGAGTACTTGTCTATGAGCAGTTCTTC	-	TRBD2	TRBV7-8	TRBJ2-1
CASTVTHSTKDEQFF	TGTGCCAGCACCGTTACACATAGCACCAAGGATGAGCAGTTCTTC	-	-	TRBV7-2	TRBJ2-1
CASSLPGLLSF	TGTGCCAGCAGCTTACCGGGACTGCTTTCCTTC	-	-	TRBV6-2/TRBV6-3	TRBJ2-1
CAWTSGRGTDTQYF	TGTGCCTGGACTAGCGGGAGAGGCACAGATACGCAGTATTTT	-	TRBD2	TRBV30	TRBJ2-3
CASSLASEDNQPQHF	TGTGCCAGCAGCTTAGCGAGCGAGGACAATCAGCCCCAGCATTTT	once	-	TRBV7-9	TRBJ1-5
CATTGTAAYEQYF	TGTGCCACCACCGGGACAGCCGCCTACGAGCAGTACTTC	-	TRBD1	TRBV30	TRBJ2-7
CASSRGTSGTDTQYF	TGTGCCAGCAGCCGGGGGACTAGCGGCACAGATACGCAGTATTTT	-	TRBD2	TRBV11-3	TRBJ2-3
CASSHPDRTYEQYF	TGCGCCAGCAGCCACCCGGACAGGACCTACGAGCAGTACTTC	-	TRBD1	TRBV5-1	TRBJ2-7
CASRRGDRPSQYGYTF	TGTGCCAGCAGGAGGGGAGACAGGCCCTCGCAGTATGGCTACACCTTC	-	-	TRBV9	TRBJ1-2
CSAKLAGGVREQFF	TGCAGTGCTAAGCTAGCGGGAGGAGTACGGGAGCAGTTCTTC	once	TRBD2	TRBV20-1	TRBJ2-1
CATSRDLGLGQPQHF	TGTGCCACCAGCAGAGATCTAGGGTTGGGACAGCCCCAGCATTTT	-	-	TRBV15	TRBJ1-5
CAWHPLKGTDTQYF	TGTGCCTGGCACCCTCTCAAGGGCACAGATACGCAGTATTTT	-	-	TRBV30	TRBJ2-3
CASSFPGEGETQYF	TGTGCCAGCAGTTTTCCAGGGGAGGGGGAGACCCAGTACTTC	-	-	TRBV28	TRBJ2-5
CAISEAGDFTGELFF	TGTGCCATCAGTGAAGCGGGAGACTTCACCGGGGAGCTGTTTTTT	-	TRBD2	TRBV10-3	TRBJ2-2
CASSRPGQRTDEQYF	TGTGCCAGCAGCCGTCCGGGACAGCGTACGGACGAGCAGTACTTC	-	TRBD1	TRBV7-9	TRBJ2-7
CASRESPSNGELFF	TGTGCCAGCAGAGAGTCTCCATCAAACGGGGAGCTGTTTTTT	-	-	TRBV6-4	TRBJ2-2
CSARSASENNEQFF	TGCAGTGCTAGATCGGCTAGCGAAAACAATGAGCAGTTCTTC	-	-	TRBV20-1	TRBJ2-1
CASSVDSDNEQFF	TGTGCCAGCAGCGTAGACAGTGACAATGAGCAGTTCTTC	-	-	TRBV9	TRBJ2-1
CSAHNRETNTGELFF	TGCAGTGCTCACAACAGGGAAACGAACACCGGGGAGCTGTTTTTT	once	-	TRBV20-1	TRBJ2-2
CASSFTTSTDTQYF	TGTGCCAGCAGCTTCACAACTAGCACAGATACGCAGTATTTT	-	-	TRBV13	TRBJ2-3
CAWHPGQGIGEQYF	TGTGCCTGGCATCCAGGACAGGGGATAGGCGAGCAGTACTTC	-	TRBD1	TRBV30	TRBJ2-7
CASSSNNRGLDGYTF	TGTGCCAGCAGCTCCAACAACAGGGGGCTGGATGGCTACACCTTC	-	TRBD1	TRBV7-9	TRBJ1-2
CSVGKEWGYEQYF	TGCAGCGTTGGGAAGGAATGGGGCTACGAGCAGTACTTC	-	-	TRBV29-1	TRBJ2-7
CASSLGADTQYF	TGTGCCAGTAGTCTTGGAGCAGATACGCAGTATTTT	-	-	TRBV11-2	TRBJ2-3
CASSFTAGGPNEQFF	TGTGCCAGCAGCTTTACAGCGGGAGGGCCCAATGAGCAGTTCTTC	-	TRBD2	TRBV7-8	TRBJ2-1
CASSDGTANQPQHF	TGTGCCAGCAGTGACGGGACTGCTAATCAGCCCCAGCATTTT	-	-	TRBV12-3/TRBV12-4	TRBJ1-5
CASSLATNTGELFF	TGTGCCAGCAGCTTAGCAACGAACACCGGGGAGCTGTTTTTT	-	-	TRBV7-2	TRBJ2-2
CASKPSRTAEAFF	TGTGCCAGCAAACCCAGCCGGACGGCTGAAGCTTTCTTT	-	-	TRBV7-9	TRBJ1-1
CASQDRGGEQYF	TGTGCCAGCCAGGACAGGGGAGGCGAGCAGTACTTC	once	TRBD1	TRBV28	TRBJ2-7
CASSRILAGGGDEQFF	TGCGCCAGCAGCCGAATACTAGCGGGAGGAGGGGATGAGCAGTTCTTC	-	TRBD2	TRBV4-1	TRBJ2-1
CASSLVQTGYTEAFF	TGCGCCAGCAGCTTAGTACAGACAGGGTACACTGAAGCTTTCTTT	-	TRBD1	TRBV5-1	TRBJ1-1
CAWSNLSNQPQHF	TGTGCCTGGAGTAACCTTAGCAATCAGCCCCAGCATTTT	-	-	TRBV30	TRBJ1-5
CASSEAGSQETQYF	TGTGCCAGCAGTGAAGCGGGGTCTCAAGAGACCCAGTACTTC	-	TRBD2	TRBV6-4	TRBJ2-5
CASSLGGSQETQYF	TGTGCCAGCAGCTTAGGCGGGAGTCAAGAGACCCAGTACTTC	few	TRBD2	TRBV7-2	TRBJ2-5
CASSLGVEAFF	TGTGCCAGCAGCTTGGGGGTTGAAGCTTTCTTT	-	-	TRBV5-6	TRBJ1-1
CASSLDEQFF	TGTGCCAGCAGTTTGGATGAGCAGTTCTTC	few	-	TRBV12-3/TRBV12-4	TRBJ2-1